Detailed here is one T cell receptor beta chain. This clonotype was recorded a few times. What antigen it recognizes has not been identified. No much larger clonotype is one base removed from it; base qualities were not supplied. The source of the sample is a study of blood T cells in healthy people across ages (dated by TCRdb to about 2015). As for the study more broadly: In model experiments, template switching captured roughly one uniquely barcoded TCR beta cDNA molecule for every two T cells. To track age-related changes in TCR beta repertoire diversity, the study relied on deep sequencing normalized with unique cDNA molecular identifiers. Donors were grouped into four age groups: young (average about 15 years), middle-aged (39), aged (roughly 62) and long-lived (around 82). To avoid experimental bias, donors of different ages were distributed randomly across sequencing lanes. Using the same blood draw, the study looked at two additional independent replicas of 1 million unique cDNA reads for two donors, one aged 18 to 29 and the other aged 80 or older.

General conclusions and limits of the study: There was a strong correlation between observed TCR beta diversity and the percentage of naive T cells measured by flow cytometry. Compared with the aged group, the long-lived group had more naive CD4+ T cells, fewer expanded clones and increased TCR diversity, suggesting age selection. Observed TCR beta diversity per million T cells fell roughly linearly with age, and a significant reduction was already apparent by age approximately 40. Total diversity estimates from one million sequenced T cells were considered lower bounds and underestimates. Conclusive comparison of naive and antigen-experienced compartments was prevented by the profiling of bulk unsorted PBMCs. Because donor CMV infection status was unknown, age-related changes in expanded clonotypes were potentially confounded.

Systemically healthy Caucasian individuals from Russia, 39 in total and aged about 6 to 100 years, were included as donors. Approximately 9 milliliters of peripheral blood were collected from each donor into EDTA-treated Vacutainer tubes. Ficoll-Paque density-gradient centrifugation was used to isolate PBMCs, with at least 6.5 million per sample. Trizol reagent was used to extract total RNA from PBMCs, with at least 6 micrograms per sample. The percentages of naive CD45RAhigh/CD27high T cells were determined by flow cytometry on a PBMC aliquot from every donor. Library creation used 5' RACE. The sequencer listed for this sample is Illumina HiSeq 2500. A second PCR of roughly 6 to 11 cycles was run with a J-beta primer mix and a sample-barcoded 5' primer. Each TCR beta cDNA molecule received a unique molecular identifier from a template-switch 5' adaptor carrying 12 random nucleotides. At least 3 million CDR3-containing paired-end reads were obtained from each sample. All of the RNA was converted into first-strand cDNA using the Mint cDNA synthesis kit, with a TRBC-specific oligonucleotide serving as the primer. Following uracil-DNA glycosylase treatment, all cDNA underwent a first 18-cycle PCR with the universal primers M1SS and BC2_uni_R. The study's own analysis went as follows. For normalization, 1 million high-quality reads, each with a distinct molecular identifier, were randomly selected from each sample. Instead of being binned into consensus sequences, reads that shared molecular identifiers were thrown out. CDR3 identification, clonotype clustering and error correction used MiTCR with a Q25 quality threshold and the strictest error-elimination algorithm. A nonparametric unseen species model with Euler transformation was used to estimate lower-bound total TCR beta diversity. The public sequencing data were trimmed at Q25 with fastp and processed into clonotypes with MiXCR by TCRdb, which kept only in-frame beta chains. Every entry covers one CDR3 protein and lists the most common genes and DNA from its rows. What appears here as the V and J calls and clone size reflects TCRdb's work, not the paper's. The table for this sample lists 1.5 million or so distinct CDR3 sequences; approximately 42% of them were counted only once. The top ten hold around 4% of the sample.

This TCR was recovered from a woman younger than 35 in good health. The sample was blood.

The DNA sequence is given as TGTGCCATCAGTGATCCCGGCAGGGGGTCCTACGAGCAGTACTTC. This yields the protein CAISDPGRGSYEQYF. Rearrangement joined TRBV10-3 to TRBJ2-7, with 7 bases aligning to TRBD1. Ends trimmed: V by 3 bases, J by 1 base; bases unmatched to a gene: 6. The CDR3, cysteine through phenylalanine, is 15 amino acids long. Only the CDR3 region is kept as DNA, spanning 45 bases read in frame from base 1. The germline V gene specifies ENHRY as CDR1 and SYGVKD as CDR2.